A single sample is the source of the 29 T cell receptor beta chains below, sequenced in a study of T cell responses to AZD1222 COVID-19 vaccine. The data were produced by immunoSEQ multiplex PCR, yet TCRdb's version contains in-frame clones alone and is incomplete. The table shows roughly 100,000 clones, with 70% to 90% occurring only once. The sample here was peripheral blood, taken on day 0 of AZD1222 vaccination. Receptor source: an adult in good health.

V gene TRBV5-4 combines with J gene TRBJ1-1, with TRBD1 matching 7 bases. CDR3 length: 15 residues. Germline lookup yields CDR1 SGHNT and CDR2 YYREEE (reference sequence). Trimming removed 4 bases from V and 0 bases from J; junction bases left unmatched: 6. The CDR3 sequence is CASSTQTGMNTEAFF. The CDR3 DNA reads TGTGCCAGCAGCACCCAGACAGGGATGAACACTGAAGCTTTCTTT.

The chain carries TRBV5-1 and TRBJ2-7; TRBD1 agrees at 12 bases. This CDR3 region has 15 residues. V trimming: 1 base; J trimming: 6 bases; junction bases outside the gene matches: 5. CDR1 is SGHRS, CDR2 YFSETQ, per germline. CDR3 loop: CASSLQPGQGAEQYF. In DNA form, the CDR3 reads TGCGCCAGCAGCTTGCAACCGGGACAGGGGGCCGAGCAGTACTTC.

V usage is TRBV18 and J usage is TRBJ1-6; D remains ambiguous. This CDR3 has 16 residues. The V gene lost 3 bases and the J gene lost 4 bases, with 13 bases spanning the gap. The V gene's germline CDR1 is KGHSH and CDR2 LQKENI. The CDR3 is CASSPTLETYNSPLHF. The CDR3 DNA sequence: TGTGCCAGCTCACCTACCCTAGAAACTTATAATTCACCCCTCCACTTT.

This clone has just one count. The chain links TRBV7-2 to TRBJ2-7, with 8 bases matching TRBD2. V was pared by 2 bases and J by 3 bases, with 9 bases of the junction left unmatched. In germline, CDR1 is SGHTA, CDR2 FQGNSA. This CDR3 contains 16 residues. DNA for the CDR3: TGTGCCAGCAGCTTATATCGAACGAGCGGGGGCTACGAGCAGTACTTC. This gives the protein CASSLYRTSGGYEQYF.

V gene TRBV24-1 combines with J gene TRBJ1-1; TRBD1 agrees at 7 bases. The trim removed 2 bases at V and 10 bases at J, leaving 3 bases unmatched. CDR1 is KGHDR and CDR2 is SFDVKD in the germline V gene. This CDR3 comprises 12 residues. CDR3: CATSDSTGVAFF. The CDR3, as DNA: TGTGCCACCAGTGATTCTACAGGGGTAGCTTTCTTT.

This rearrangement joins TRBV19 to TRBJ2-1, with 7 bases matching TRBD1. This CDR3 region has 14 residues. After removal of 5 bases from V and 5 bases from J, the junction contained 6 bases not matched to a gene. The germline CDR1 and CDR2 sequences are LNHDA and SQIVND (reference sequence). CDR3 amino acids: CASSPDRTHNEQFF. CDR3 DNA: TGTGCCAGTAGTCCGGACAGGACCCACAATGAGCAGTTCTTC.

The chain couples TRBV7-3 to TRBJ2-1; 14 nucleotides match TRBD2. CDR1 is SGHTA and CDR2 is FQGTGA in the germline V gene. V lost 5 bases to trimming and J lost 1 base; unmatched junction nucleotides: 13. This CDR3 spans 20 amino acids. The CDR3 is CASSRTGTSGGLQSYNEQFF. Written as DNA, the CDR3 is TGTGCCAGCAGCCGAACCGGGACTAGCGGGGGCCTCCAATCCTACAATGAGCAGTTCTTC.

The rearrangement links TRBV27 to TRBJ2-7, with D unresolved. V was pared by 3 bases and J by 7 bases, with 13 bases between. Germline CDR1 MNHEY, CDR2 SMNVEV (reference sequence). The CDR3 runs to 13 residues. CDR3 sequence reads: CASSLGWLGEQYF. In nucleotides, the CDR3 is TGTGCCAGCAGTTTGGGGTGGCTTGGGGAGCAGTACTTC.

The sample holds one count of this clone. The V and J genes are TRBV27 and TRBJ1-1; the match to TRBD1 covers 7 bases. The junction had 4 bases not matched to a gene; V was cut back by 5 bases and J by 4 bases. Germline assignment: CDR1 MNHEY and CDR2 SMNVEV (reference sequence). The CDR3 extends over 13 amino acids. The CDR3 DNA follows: TGTGCCAGCAGTCATACAGGGGTCACTGAAGCTTTCTTT. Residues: CASSHTGVTEAFF.

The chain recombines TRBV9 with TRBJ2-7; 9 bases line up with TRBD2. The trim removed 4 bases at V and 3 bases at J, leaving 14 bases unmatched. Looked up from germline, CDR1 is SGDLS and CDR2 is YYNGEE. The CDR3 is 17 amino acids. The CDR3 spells CASSRSGGGDENYEQYF. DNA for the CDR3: TGTGCCAGCAGCCGTTCGGGCGGGGGGGATGAAAACTACGAGCAGTACTTC.

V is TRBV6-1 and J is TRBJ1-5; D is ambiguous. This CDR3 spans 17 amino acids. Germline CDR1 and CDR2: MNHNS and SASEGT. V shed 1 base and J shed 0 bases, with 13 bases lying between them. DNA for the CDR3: TGTGCCAGCAGTGAAGAAACAGCCGATTATAGCAATCAGCCCCAGCATTTT. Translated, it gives CASSEETADYSNQPQHF.

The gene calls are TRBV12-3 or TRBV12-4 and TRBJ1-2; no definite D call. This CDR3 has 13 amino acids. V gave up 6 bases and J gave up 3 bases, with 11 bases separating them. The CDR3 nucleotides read TGTGCCAGCAGCCGTGACGGGCACTATGGCTACACCTTC. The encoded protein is CASSRDGHYGYTF.

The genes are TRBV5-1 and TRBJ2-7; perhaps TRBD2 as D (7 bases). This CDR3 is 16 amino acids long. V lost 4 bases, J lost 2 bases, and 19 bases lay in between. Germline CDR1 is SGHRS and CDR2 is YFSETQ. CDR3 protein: CASSRGAGLETYEQYF. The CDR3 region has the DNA TGCGCCAGCAGCCGGGGGGCGGGTTTGGAGACCTACGAGCAGTACTTC.

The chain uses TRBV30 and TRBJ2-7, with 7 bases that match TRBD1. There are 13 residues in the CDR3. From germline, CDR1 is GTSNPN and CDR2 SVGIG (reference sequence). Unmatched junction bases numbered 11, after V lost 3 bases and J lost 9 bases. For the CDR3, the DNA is TGTGCCTGGAGCCTCGGGACAGCCCTTTTGCAGTACTTC. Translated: CAWSLGTALLQYF.

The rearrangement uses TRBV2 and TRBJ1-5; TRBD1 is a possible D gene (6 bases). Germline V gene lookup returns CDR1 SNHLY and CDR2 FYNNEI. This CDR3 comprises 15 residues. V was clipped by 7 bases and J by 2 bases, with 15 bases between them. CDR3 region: CASTGRGRGNQPQHF. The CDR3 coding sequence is TGTGCCAGCACCGGGAGGGGGAGAGGCAATCAGCCCCAGCATTTT.

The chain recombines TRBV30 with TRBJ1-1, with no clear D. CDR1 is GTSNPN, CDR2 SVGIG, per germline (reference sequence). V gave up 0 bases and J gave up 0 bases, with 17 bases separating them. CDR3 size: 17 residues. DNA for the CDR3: TGTGCCTGGAGTGTACGATTTGACGTATTCCTGAACACTGAAGCTTTCTTT. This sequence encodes CAWSVRFDVFLNTEAFF.

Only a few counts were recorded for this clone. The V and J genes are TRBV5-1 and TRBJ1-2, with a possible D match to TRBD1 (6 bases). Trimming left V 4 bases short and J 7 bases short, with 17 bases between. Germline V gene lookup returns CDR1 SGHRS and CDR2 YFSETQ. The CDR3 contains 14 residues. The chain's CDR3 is CASSPRGEPSGYTF. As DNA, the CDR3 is TGCGCCAGCAGCCCGAGGGGGGAACCTAGTGGCTACACCTTC.

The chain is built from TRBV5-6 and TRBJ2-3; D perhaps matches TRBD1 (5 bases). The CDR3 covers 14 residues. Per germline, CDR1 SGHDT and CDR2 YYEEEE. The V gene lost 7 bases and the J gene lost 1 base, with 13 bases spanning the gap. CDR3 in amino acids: CASQQGGGTDTQYF. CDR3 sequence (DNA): TGTGCCAGCCAGCAGGGCGGTGGCACAGATACGCAGTATTTT.

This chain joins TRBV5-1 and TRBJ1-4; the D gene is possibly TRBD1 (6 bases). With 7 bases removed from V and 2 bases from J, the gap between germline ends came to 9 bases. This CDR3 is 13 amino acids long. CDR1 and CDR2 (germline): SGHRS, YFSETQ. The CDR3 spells CASSGATNEKLFF. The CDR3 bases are TGCGCCAGCTCAGGGGCCACTAATGAAAAACTGTTTTTT.

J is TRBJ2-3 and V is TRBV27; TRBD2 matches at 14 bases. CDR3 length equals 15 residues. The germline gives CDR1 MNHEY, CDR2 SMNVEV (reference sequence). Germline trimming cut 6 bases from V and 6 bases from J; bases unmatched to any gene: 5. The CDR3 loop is CASRTSGGAVDTQYF. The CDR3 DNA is TGTGCCAGCAGGACTAGCGGGGGGGCCGTCGATACGCAGTATTTT.

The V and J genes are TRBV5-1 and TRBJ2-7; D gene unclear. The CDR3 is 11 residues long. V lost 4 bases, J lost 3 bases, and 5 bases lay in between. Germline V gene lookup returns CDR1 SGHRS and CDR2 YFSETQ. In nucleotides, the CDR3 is TGCGCCAGCAGCATGGGCTACGAGCAGTACTTC. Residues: CASSMGYEQYF.

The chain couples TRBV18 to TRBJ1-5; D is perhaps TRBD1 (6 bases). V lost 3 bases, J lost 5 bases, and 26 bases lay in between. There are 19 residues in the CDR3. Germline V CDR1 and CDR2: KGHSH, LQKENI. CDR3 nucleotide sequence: TGTGCCAGCTCACCGGATATAACAGGGTTAGGTAATCAAGATCAGCCCCAGCATTTT. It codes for CASSPDITGLGNQDQPQHF.

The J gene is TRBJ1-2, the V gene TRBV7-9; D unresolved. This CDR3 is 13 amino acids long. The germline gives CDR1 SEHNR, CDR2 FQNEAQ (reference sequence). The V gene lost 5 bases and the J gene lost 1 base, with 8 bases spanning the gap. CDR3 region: CASSKQHNYGYTF. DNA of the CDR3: TGTGCCAGCAGCAAACAGCATAACTATGGCTACACCTTC.

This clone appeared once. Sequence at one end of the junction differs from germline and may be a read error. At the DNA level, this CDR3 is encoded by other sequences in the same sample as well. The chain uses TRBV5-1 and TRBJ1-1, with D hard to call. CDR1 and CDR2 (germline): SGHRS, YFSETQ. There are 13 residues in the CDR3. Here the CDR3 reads CASSLLGNTEAFF. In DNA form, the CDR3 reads TGTGCCAGCAGCTTGTTGGGGAACACTGAAGCTTTCTTT.

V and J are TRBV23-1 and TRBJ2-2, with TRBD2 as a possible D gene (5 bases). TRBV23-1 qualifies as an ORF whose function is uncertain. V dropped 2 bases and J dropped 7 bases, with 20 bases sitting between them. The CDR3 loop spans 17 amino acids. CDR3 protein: CASSQEALGSEVGELFF. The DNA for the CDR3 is TGCGCCAGCAGTCAAGAGGCATTGGGGAGTGAGGTCGGGGAGCTGTTTTTT.

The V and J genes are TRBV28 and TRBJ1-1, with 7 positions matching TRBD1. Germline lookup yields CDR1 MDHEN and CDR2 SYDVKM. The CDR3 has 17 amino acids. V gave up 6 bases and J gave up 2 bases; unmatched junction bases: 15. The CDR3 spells CASSFTGVEGINTEAFF. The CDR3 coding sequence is TGTGCCAGCAGCTTTACAGGGGTTGAGGGGATAAACACTGAAGCTTTCTTT.

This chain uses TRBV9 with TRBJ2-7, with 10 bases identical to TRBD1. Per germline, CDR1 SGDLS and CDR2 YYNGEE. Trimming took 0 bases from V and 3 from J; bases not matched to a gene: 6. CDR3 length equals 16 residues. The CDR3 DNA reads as TGTGCCAGCAGCGTAGGGGGGACAGGGGTCCACTACGAGCAGTACTTC. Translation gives CASSVGGTGVHYEQYF.

CDR3 loop: CASKGAAELNYGYTF. In DNA, the CDR3 is TGTGCCAGCAAGGGTGCCGCAGAGTTAAACTATGGCTACACCTTC. This chain joins TRBV2 and TRBJ1-2; D is unresolved. Trimming stripped 7 bases from V and 2 bases from J, with 17 bases between. The V gene's germline CDR1 is SNHLY and CDR2 FYNNEI. The CDR3 runs to 15 residues.

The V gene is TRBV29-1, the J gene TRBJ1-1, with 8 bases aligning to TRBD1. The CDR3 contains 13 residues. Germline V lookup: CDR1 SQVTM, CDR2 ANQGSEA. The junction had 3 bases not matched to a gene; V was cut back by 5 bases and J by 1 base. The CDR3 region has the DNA TGCAGCGTTAGGACAGGGCAGAACACTGAAGCTTTCTTT. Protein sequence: CSVRTGQNTEAFF.